This TCR beta chain was retrieved from a study of vaccination effects on CD4 cells after COVID-19. V lost 4 bases and J lost 10, with 10 bases in between. The V gene's germline CDR1 is SNHLY and CDR2 FYNNEI. This CDR3 region has 11 residues. Culture lasted under 13 days before CD4+ T cell isolation. Participants each got two BNT162b2 or mRNA-1273 vaccine doses. Fresh IL-2-containing medium replaced half the medium on days 3 and 7. In regard to this clone: Its matching antigen is unknown.

The table came from immunoSEQ multiplex PCR; TCRdb's copy has only in-frame clones and leaves some out. The table shows fewer than 75,000 clones, with 70% to 80% occurring only once. Here the sequenced sample was CD4+ T cells from PBMCs cultured without peptide, taken after COVID-19 vaccination. The receptor comes from a human donor who received a COVID-19 vaccine. The chain is built from TRBV2 and TRBJ1-2; D is undetermined. The CDR3, as DNA: TGTGCCAGCAGTGGTCGTCGGCCCTACACCTTC. Residues: CASSGRRPYTF.